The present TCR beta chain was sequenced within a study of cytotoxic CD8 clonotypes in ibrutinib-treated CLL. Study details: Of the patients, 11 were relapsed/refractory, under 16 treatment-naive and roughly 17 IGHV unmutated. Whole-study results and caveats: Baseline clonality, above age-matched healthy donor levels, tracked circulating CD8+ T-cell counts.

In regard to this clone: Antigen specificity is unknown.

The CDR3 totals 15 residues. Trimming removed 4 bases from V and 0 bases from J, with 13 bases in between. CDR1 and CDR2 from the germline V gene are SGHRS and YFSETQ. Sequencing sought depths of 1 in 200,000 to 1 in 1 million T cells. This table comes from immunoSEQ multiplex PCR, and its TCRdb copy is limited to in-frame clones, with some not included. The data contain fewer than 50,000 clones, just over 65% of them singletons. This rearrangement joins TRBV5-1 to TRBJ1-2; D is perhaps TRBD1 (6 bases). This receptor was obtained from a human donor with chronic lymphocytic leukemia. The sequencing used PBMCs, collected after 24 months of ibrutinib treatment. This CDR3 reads CASSDRTASNYGYTF. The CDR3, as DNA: TGCGCCAGCAGCGATCGGACAGCTTCTAACTATGGCTACACCTTC.